A selection of T cell receptor beta chains follows, all from one sample in a study of blood T cell repertoires in COVID-19. Clones were sequenced by immunoSEQ multiplex PCR, and TCRdb holds only the in-frame ones, with some missing. In the table there are some 130,000 clones, roughly four fifths of which are singletons. The sample taken for sequencing was PBMCs or T cells enriched from blood (not recorded which). These receptors were taken from a man between 25 and 39 years old who had recovered from COVID-19. The CDR3 runs from the conserved cysteine through the conserved F or W. Fields, in order: J gene, D gene, V gene, clone size, CDR3 DNA, CDR3 protein. D genes are given only for firm matches. For some rows the clone size is stated as once, few or many, or as a class when expanded; others skip it.

j_call: TRBJ2-1
d_call: TRBD2
v_call: TRBV5-5
clone_size: .
cdr3_nt: TGTGCCAGCAGCTTGCGGGAGGGCCCCTACAATGAGCAGTTCTTC
cdr3_aa: CASSLREGPYNEQFF

j_call: TRBJ1-1
d_call: TRBD1
v_call: TRBV9
clone_size: .
cdr3_nt: TGTGCCAGCAGCAACGGACAGGCGACTAACACTGAAGCTTTCTTT
cdr3_aa: CASSNGQATNTEAFF

j_call: TRBJ2-1
d_call: TRBD2
v_call: TRBV19
clone_size: .
cdr3_nt: TGTGCCAGTAGTGGGACTAGCTTATGGGAGCAGTTCTTC
cdr3_aa: CASSGTSLWEQFF

j_call: TRBJ1-1
d_call: .
v_call: TRBV5-6
clone_size: once
cdr3_nt: TGTGCCAGCAGCTTGGAACTCAGGCAGGGCCCCGCTGAAGCTTTCTTT
cdr3_aa: CASSLELRQGPAEAFF

j_call: TRBJ1-1
d_call: .
v_call: TRBV25-1
clone_size: .
cdr3_nt: TGTGCCAGCACCCCCACCTATGGACAGGAAGCTTTCTTT
cdr3_aa: CASTPTYGQEAFF

j_call: TRBJ1-1
d_call: .
v_call: TRBV7-9
clone_size: .
cdr3_nt: TGTGCCAGCAGCTTAGTGGTAGGGAGCCTTGAAGCTTTCTTT
cdr3_aa: CASSLVVGSLEAFF

j_call: TRBJ2-1
d_call: .
v_call: TRBV19
clone_size: .
cdr3_nt: TGTGCCAGTAGTATCGGCGGGACGGGGTACAATGAGCAGTTCTTC
cdr3_aa: CASSIGGTGYNEQFF

j_call: TRBJ2-5
d_call: TRBD2
v_call: TRBV19
clone_size: .
cdr3_nt: TGTGCCAGTAGACCGACTAGCGGGGGGGCCGGGACCCAGTACTTC
cdr3_aa: CASRPTSGGAGTQYF

j_call: TRBJ2-7
d_call: TRBD2
v_call: TRBV11-2
clone_size: .
cdr3_nt: TGTGCCAGCAGCTTCGGAGCGGGGGGGTACGAGCAGTACTTC
cdr3_aa: CASSFGAGGYEQYF

j_call: TRBJ2-1
d_call: .
v_call: TRBV5-1
clone_size: few
cdr3_nt: TGCGCCAGCAGCTTAAGCCCGACAGGGGAGGGCGGGAATGAGCAGTTCTTC
cdr3_aa: CASSLSPTGEGGNEQFF

j_call: TRBJ2-7
d_call: TRBD2
v_call: TRBV5-4
clone_size: few
cdr3_nt: TGTGCCAGCAGCACGGGACTAGCGGGAGGCTCCTACGAGCAGTACTTC
cdr3_aa: CASSTGLAGGSYEQYF

j_call: TRBJ2-2
d_call: TRBD2
v_call: TRBV11-2
clone_size: .
cdr3_nt: TGTGCCAGCAGCTTGGAGACTAGCGGGCAGAACACCGGGGAGCTGTTTTTT
cdr3_aa: CASSLETSGQNTGELFF

j_call: TRBJ2-1
d_call: TRBD2
v_call: TRBV6-7
clone_size: .
cdr3_nt: TGTGCCAGCATCTCGCGGGAGATCTCCTACAATGAGCAGTTCTTC
cdr3_aa: CASISREISYNEQFF

j_call: TRBJ2-7
d_call: .
v_call: TRBV5-1
clone_size: .
cdr3_nt: TGCGCCAGCAGGCTAGGCTGGACATCAAGTTCCTACGAGCAGTACTTC
cdr3_aa: CASRLGWTSSSYEQYF

j_call: TRBJ1-6
d_call: TRBD1
v_call: TRBV3-1/TRBV3-2
clone_size: .
cdr3_nt: TGTGCCAGCAGCTTCAACAGGGGCGATAATTCACCCCTCCACTTT
cdr3_aa: CASSFNRGDNSPLHF

j_call: TRBJ2-5
d_call: TRBD1
v_call: TRBV2
clone_size: .
cdr3_nt: TGTGCCAGCAGTTTAGCGACAGGGGCCTGGGAGACCCAGTACTTC
cdr3_aa: CASSLATGAWETQYF

j_call: TRBJ1-1
d_call: .
v_call: TRBV6-5
clone_size: few
cdr3_nt: TGTGCCAGCAGTTACGGCATGACTGAAGCTTTCTTT
cdr3_aa: CASSYGMTEAFF

j_call: TRBJ1-1
d_call: .
v_call: TRBV5-1
clone_size: .
cdr3_nt: TGCGCCACTAGACCCGGGGGTGGATTAGAAGCTTTCTTT
cdr3_aa: CATRPGGGLEAFF

j_call: TRBJ1-3
d_call: .
v_call: TRBV5-1
clone_size: .
cdr3_nt: TGCGCCAGCAGCTTGGCCCCCGGGACACCTGGAAACACCATATATTTT
cdr3_aa: CASSLAPGTPGNTIYF

j_call: TRBJ2-7
d_call: TRBD1
v_call: TRBV4-1
clone_size: .
cdr3_nt: TGCGCCAGCAGCCAAGCTCGGGGAGAAAGGGGGCTCGTGTACGAGCAGTACTTC
cdr3_aa: CASSQARGERGLVYEQYF

j_call: TRBJ2-5
d_call: TRBD2
v_call: TRBV11-3
clone_size: .
cdr3_nt: TGTGCCAGCAGCCAGGGGGGTGTAGCGGGGGACAACCTGTACTTC
cdr3_aa: CASSQGGVAGDNLYF

j_call: TRBJ1-1
d_call: .
v_call: TRBV19
clone_size: once
cdr3_nt: TGTGCCAGTAGTACCAAGGGGGGGCAGTGGAACACTGAAGCTTTCTTT
cdr3_aa: CASSTKGGQWNTEAFF

j_call: TRBJ2-7
d_call: TRBD1
v_call: TRBV18
clone_size: once
cdr3_nt: TGTGCCAGCTCACCGATGGGGACAGCTTACGAGCAGTACTTC
cdr3_aa: CASSPMGTAYEQYF

j_call: TRBJ2-7
d_call: TRBD2
v_call: TRBV30
clone_size: .
cdr3_nt: TGTGCCTGGAGCGACGGACTAGCGGGAGGGTACGAGCAGTACTTC
cdr3_aa: CAWSDGLAGGYEQYF

j_call: TRBJ2-3
d_call: .
v_call: TRBV6-4
clone_size: few
cdr3_nt: TGTGCCAGCAGTGCCAAGGGGGGGACAGATACGCAGTATTTT
cdr3_aa: CASSAKGGTDTQYF

j_call: TRBJ1-6
d_call: .
v_call: TRBV5-4
clone_size: .
cdr3_nt: TGTGCCAGCAGCTTGTTCGGCGGGAATTCACCCCTCCACTTT
cdr3_aa: CASSLFGGNSPLHF

j_call: TRBJ1-3
d_call: TRBD1
v_call: TRBV6-1
clone_size: .
cdr3_nt: TGTGCCAGCAGTGAAGCGTTGGACAGGTTCTCTGGAAACACCATATATTTT
cdr3_aa: CASSEALDRFSGNTIYF

j_call: TRBJ1-6
d_call: .
v_call: TRBV14
clone_size: few
cdr3_nt: TGTGCCAGCAGCCAAGTACAGCAAGCATCACCCCTCCACTTT
cdr3_aa: CASSQVQQASPLHF

j_call: TRBJ2-6
d_call: .
v_call: TRBV4-1
clone_size: .
cdr3_nt: TGCGCCAGCAGCCAAGAGAGGGGGGGCGCGCTCGGGGCCAACGTCCTGACTTTC
cdr3_aa: CASSQERGGALGANVLTF

j_call: TRBJ2-2
d_call: TRBD1
v_call: TRBV10-1
clone_size: .
cdr3_nt: TGCGCCAGCTCCAGGACAGGTCCGAACACCGGGGAGCTGTTTTTT
cdr3_aa: CASSRTGPNTGELFF

j_call: TRBJ1-1
d_call: TRBD1
v_call: TRBV7-8
clone_size: .
cdr3_nt: TGTGCCAGCAGCTACCGGGACAGGGACCCTGAAGCTTTCTTT
cdr3_aa: CASSYRDRDPEAFF

j_call: TRBJ1-6
d_call: .
v_call: TRBV5-8
clone_size: .
cdr3_nt: TGTGCCAGCAGCTTGGTCCCCGGGAAAGGGAATTCACCCCTCCACTTT
cdr3_aa: CASSLVPGKGNSPLHF

j_call: TRBJ2-7
d_call: .
v_call: TRBV6-5
clone_size: .
cdr3_nt: TGTGCCAGCAGTTACATCCAACCAGGAGTAGCTCGGGGGCAGTACTTC
cdr3_aa: CASSYIQPGVARGQYF

j_call: TRBJ1-2
d_call: TRBD1
v_call: TRBV9
clone_size: .
cdr3_nt: TGTGCCAGCAGCGTACGCCAGGGGGCTTTGGATGGCTACACCTTC
cdr3_aa: CASSVRQGALDGYTF

j_call: TRBJ2-4
d_call: .
v_call: TRBV4-1
clone_size: .
cdr3_nt: TGCGCCAGCAGCCAGGGAGTAGAAAACATTCAGTACTTC
cdr3_aa: CASSQGVENIQYF